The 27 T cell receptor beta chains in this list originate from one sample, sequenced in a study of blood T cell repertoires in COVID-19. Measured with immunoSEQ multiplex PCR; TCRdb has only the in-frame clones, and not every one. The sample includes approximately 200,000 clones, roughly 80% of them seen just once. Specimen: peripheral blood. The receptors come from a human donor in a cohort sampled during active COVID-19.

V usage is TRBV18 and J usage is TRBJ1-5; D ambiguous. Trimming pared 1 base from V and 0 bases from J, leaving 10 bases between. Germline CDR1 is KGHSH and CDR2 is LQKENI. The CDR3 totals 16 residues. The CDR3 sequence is CASSPRGEYSNQPQHF. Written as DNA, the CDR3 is TGTGCCAGCTCACCACGGGGAGAGTATAGCAATCAGCCCCAGCATTTT.

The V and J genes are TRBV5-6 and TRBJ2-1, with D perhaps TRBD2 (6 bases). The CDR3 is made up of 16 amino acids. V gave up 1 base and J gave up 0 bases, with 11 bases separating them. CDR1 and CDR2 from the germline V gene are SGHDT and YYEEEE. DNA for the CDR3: TGTGCCAGCAGCTTGCTGGGACTCGGCTCCTACAATGAGCAGTTCTTC. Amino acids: CASSLLGLGSYNEQFF.

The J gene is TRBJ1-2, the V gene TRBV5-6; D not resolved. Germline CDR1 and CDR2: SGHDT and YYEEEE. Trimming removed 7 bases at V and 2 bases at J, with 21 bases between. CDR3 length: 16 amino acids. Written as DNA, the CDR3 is TGTGCCAGCCGATCGACTAGGACCCTCGGCAACTATGGCTACACCTTC. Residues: CASRSTRTLGNYGYTF.

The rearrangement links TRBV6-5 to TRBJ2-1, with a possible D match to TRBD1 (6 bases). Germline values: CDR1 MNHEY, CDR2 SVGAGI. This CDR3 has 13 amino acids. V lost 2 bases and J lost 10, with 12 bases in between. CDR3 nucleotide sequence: TGTGCCAGCAGTTACGCGAGGCAGGGGGAGCAGTTCTTC. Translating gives CASSYARQGEQFF.

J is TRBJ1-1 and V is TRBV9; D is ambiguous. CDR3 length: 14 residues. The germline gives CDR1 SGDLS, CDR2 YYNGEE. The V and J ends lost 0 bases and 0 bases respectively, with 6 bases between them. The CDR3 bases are TGTGCCAGCAGCGTAGGGGAGATGAACACTGAAGCTTTCTTT. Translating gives CASSVGEMNTEAFF.

CDR3 DNA: TGTGCCAGCAGTTGGGGGACAGGGAACACCGGGGAGCTGTTTTTT. Translated, it gives CASSWGTGNTGELFF. The V gene is TRBV6-5, the J gene TRBJ2-2, with 8 bases that match TRBD1. V lost 4 bases to trimming and J lost 1 base; unmatched junction nucleotides: 2. CDR1 MNHEY and CDR2 SVGAGI come from the germline V gene. This CDR3 region has 15 residues.

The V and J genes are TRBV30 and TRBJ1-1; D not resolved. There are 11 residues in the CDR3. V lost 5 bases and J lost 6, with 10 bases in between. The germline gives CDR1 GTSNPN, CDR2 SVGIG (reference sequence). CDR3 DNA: TGTGCCTGGTTGGTAGTCGCTGAAGCTTTCTTT. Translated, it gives CAWLVVAEAFF.

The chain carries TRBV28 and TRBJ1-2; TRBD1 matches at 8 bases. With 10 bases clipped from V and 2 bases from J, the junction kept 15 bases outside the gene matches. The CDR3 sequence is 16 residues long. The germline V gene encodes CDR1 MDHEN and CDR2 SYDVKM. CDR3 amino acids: CATKRTGTNNNYGYTF. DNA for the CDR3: TGTGCCACCAAGAGGACAGGGACCAATAACAACTATGGCTACACCTTC.

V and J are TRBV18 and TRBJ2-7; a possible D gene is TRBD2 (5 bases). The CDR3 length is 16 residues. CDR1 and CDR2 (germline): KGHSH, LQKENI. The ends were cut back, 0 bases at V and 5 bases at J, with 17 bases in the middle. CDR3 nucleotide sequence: TGTGCCAGCTCACCACCTGGGTCGGGAAGTCTGGACGAGCAGTACTTC. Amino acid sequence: CASSPPGSGSLDEQYF.

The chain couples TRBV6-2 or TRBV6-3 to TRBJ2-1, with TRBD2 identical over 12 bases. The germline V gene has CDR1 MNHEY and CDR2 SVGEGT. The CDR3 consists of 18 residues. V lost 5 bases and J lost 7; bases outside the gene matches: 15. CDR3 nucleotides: TGTGCCAGCAGTCCGACAGGGCTGAAGACTAGCGGGAGAAATGAGCAGTTCTTC. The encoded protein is CASSPTGLKTSGRNEQFF.

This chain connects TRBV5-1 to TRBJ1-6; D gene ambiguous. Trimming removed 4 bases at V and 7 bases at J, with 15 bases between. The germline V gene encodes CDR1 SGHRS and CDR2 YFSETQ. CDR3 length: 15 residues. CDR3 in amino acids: CASSPGSLGNSPLHF. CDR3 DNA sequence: TGCGCCAGCAGCCCGGGGTCCCTCGGGAATTCACCCCTCCACTTT.

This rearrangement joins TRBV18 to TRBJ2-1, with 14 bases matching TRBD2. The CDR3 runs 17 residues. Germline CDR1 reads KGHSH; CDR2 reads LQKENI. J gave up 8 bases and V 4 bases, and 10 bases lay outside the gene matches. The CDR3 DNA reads TGTGCCAGCTCACGGGGACTAGCGGGAGAGAATTTGCATGAGCAGTTCTTC. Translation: CASSRGLAGENLHEQFF.

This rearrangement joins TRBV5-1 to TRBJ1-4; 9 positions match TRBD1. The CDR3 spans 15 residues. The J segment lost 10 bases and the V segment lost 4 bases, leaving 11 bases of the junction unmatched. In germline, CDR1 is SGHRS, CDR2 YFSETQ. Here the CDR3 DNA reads TGCGCCAGCAGCGGTCGGACAGGGGAGACTGCAAAACTGTTTTTT. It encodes CASSGRTGETAKLFF.

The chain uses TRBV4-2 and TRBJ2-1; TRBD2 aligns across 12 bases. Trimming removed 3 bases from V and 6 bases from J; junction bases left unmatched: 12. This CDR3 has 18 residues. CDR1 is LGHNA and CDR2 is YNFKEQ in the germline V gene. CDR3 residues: CASSQGFLLAGGPNEQFF. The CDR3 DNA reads TGTGCCAGCAGCCAGGGGTTTTTACTAGCGGGAGGCCCCAATGAGCAGTTCTTC.

This chain's CDR3 is CASSQAGYSNQPQHF. CDR3 bases: TGCGCCAGCAGCCAAGCAGGGTATAGCAATCAGCCCCAGCATTTT. The chain joins TRBV4-1 to TRBJ1-5; D is perhaps TRBD1 (5 bases). The V gene lost 1 base and the J gene lost 0 bases, with 7 bases spanning the gap. Germline CDR1 reads MGHRA; CDR2 reads YSYEKL. The CDR3 is 15 amino acids.

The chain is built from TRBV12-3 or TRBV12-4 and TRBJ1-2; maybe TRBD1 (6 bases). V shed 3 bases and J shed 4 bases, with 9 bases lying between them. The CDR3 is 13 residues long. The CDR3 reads CASSLLGGYGYTF. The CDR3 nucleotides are TGTGCCAGCAGTTTGTTAGGGGGCTATGGCTACACCTTC.

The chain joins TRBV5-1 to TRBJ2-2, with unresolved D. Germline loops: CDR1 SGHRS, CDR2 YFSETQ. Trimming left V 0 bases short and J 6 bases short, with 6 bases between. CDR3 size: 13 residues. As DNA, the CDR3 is TGCGCCAGCAGCTTGGTGGGCCCCGGGGAGCTGTTTTTT. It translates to CASSLVGPGELFF.

The CDR3 sequence is CASSEGHIANEQYF. The CDR3 DNA follows: TGTGCCAGCAGTGAGGGCCACATTGCCAACGAGCAGTACTTC. The V gene is TRBV6-1, the J gene TRBJ2-7; the D is unclear. Trimming pared 3 bases from V and 5 bases from J, leaving 14 bases between. The CDR3 is 14 residues long. From germline, CDR1 is MNHNS and CDR2 SASEGT.

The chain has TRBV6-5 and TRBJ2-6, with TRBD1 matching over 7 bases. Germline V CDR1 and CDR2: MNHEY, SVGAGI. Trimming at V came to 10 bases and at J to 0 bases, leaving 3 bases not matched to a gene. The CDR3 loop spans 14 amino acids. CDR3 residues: CATRGPSGANVLTF. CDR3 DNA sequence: TGTGCCACGAGGGGGCCCTCTGGGGCCAACGTCCTGACTTTC.

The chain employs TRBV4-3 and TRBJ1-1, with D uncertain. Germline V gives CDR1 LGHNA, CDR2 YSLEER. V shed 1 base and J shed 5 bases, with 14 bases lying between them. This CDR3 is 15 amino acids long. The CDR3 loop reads CASSQVIALETEAFF. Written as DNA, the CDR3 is TGCGCCAGCAGCCAAGTAATTGCACTCGAGACTGAAGCTTTCTTT.

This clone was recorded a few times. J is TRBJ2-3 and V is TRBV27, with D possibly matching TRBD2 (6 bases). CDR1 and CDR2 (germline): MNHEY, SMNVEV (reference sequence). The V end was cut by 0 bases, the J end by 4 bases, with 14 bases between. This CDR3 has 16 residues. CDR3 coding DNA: TGTGCCAGCAGTTTATCGGAGGGAGTAGGCGCAGATACGCAGTATTTT. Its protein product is CASSLSEGVGADTQYF.

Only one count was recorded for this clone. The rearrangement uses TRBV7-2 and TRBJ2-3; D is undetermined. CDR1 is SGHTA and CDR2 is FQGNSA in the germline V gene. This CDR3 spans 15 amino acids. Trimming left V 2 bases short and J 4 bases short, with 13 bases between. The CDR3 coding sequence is TGTGCCAGCAGCTTAAACCGGGTGATCGCAGATACGCAGTATTTT. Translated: CASSLNRVIADTQYF.

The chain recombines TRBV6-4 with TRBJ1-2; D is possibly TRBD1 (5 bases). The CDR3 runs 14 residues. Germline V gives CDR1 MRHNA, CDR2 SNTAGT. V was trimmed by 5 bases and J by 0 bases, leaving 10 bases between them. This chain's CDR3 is CASSPGWANYGYTF. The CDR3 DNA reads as TGTGCCAGCAGTCCAGGGTGGGCTAACTATGGCTACACCTTC.

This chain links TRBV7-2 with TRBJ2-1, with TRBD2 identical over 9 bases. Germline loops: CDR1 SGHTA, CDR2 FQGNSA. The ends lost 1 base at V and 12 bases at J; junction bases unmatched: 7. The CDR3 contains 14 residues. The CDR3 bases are TGTGCCAGCAGCTTAGGACTAGCGGTAGATGGGCAGTTCTTC. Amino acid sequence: CASSLGLAVDGQFF.

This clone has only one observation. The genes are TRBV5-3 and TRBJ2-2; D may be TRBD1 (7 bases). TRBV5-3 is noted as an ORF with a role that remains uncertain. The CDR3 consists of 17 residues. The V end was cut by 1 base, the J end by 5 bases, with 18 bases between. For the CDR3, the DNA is TGTGCCAGAAGCTTGTCTAGGGGGCAGGGGAGGACCGGGGAGCTGTTTTTT. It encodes CARSLSRGQGRTGELFF.

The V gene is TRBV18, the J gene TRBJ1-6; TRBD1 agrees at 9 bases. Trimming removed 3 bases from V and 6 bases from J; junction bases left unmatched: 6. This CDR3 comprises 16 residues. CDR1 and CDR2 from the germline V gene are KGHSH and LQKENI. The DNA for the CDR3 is TGTGCCAGCTCACCGACCGGGACAGGGTTTAATTCACCCCTCCACTTT. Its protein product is CASSPTGTGFNSPLHF.

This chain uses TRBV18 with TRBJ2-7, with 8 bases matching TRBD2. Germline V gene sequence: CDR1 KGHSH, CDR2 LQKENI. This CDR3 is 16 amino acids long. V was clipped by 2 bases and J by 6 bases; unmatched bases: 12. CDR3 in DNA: TGTGCCAGCTCACCAAGTAGCGGGATTGTCTTAAGCGAGCAGTACTTC. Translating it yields CASSPSSGIVLSEQYF. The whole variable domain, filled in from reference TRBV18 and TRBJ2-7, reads NAGVMQNPRHLVRRRGQEARLRCSPMKGHSHVYWYRQLPEEGLKFMVYLQKENIIDESGMPKERFSAEFPKEGPSILRIQQVVRGDSAAYFCASSPSSGIVLSEQYFGPGTRLTVT.